This paragraph reports one TCR beta chain. As originally analysed: For nucleated cells, counts were estimated from reference gene primer amplification. TCRdb's copy holds only in-frame clones and misses some; the assay was immunoSEQ multiplex PCR. The V and J calls and clone size are taken from that table; D and trimming were inferred from the DNA. The sample includes approximately 230,000 clones, 86% of them seen just once. This sample is part of a study of blood T cell repertoires in COVID-19. Study in general: Samples came from the United States, Italy and Spain, spanning acute and convalescent COVID-19. Nucleic acid was either cDNA or gDNA, and it came from T cells, B-cell-depleted T cells, or PBMCs.

Material for sequencing was peripheral blood. The TCR sequence derives from a man aged 30 to 45 who had recovered from COVID-19.

The CDR3 sequence is CATRVTVSTDTQYF. CDR3 DNA sequence: TGTGCCACCAGGGTGACTGTTAGCACAGATACGCAGTATTTT. The chain is built from TRBV19 and TRBJ2-3; maybe TRBD1 (5 bases). Germline CDR1 and CDR2: LNHDA and SQIVND (reference sequence). Deletions cut 10 bases from V and 0 bases from J, with 14 bases between. The CDR3 has 14 amino acids. The full variable domain, completed using reference TRBV19 and TRBJ2-3, is DGGITQSPKYLFRKEGQNVTLSCEQNLNHDAMYWYRQDPGQGLRLIYYSQIVNDFQKGDIAEGYSVSREKKESFPLTVTSAQKNPTAFYLCATRVTVSTDTQYFGPGTRLTVL.